The clone carrying this T cell receptor beta chain appeared once. This CDR3 is built from 13 residues. Germline CDR1 is SEHNR and CDR2 is FQNEAQ (reference sequence). J lost 7 bases, V lost 3 bases, and 3 bases had no gene match. The data originate from a study of cytomegalovirus exposure and HLA in healthy donors. PCR employed 60 Vbeta and 13 Jbeta primers. Sequencing used immunoSEQ multiplex PCR; TCRdb keeps in-frame clones, though not all of them. The data show 120,000 to 150,000 clones, with over 60% seen just once and 2% to 2.5% held by the top ten. The sequenced sample was PBMCs. This sequence joins TRBV7-9 and TRBJ1-5, with TRBD1 identical over 7 bases. The clonotype originates from a man between 40 and 49 years old in good health and CMV-seronegative. The CDR3 DNA follows: TGTGCCAGCAGCTTTGACAGGGCCCAGCCCCAGCATTTT. Encoded protein: CASSFDRAQPQHF. The entire variable domain, with the rest obtained from reference TRBV7-9 and TRBJ1-5, is as follows: DTGVSQNPRHKITKRGQNVTFRCDPISEHNRLYWYRQTLGQGPEFLTYFQNEAQLEKSRLLSDRFSAERPKGSFSTLEIQRTEQGDSAMYLCASSFDRAQPQHFGDGTRLSIL.